The clone carrying this TCR beta chain has more than one count but fewer than ten. The data were obtained in a study of T cell changes during pregnancy in multiple sclerosis. The CDR3 length is 14 residues. J was trimmed by 9 bases and V by 4 bases; bases with no gene match: 9. Germline values: CDR1 SQVTM, CDR2 ANQGSEA. The data were produced by immunoSEQ multiplex PCR, yet TCRdb's version contains in-frame clones alone and is incomplete. The table shows 60,000 to 70,000 clones, with around 93% occurring only once. The gene calls are TRBV29-1 and TRBJ1-5; 10 bases match TRBD1. The TCR comes from a female donor in good health, enrolled as a control in a pregnancy study. This specimen consisted of peripheral blood, obtained in the second trimester of pregnancy. The CDR3 loop is CSVGDRGLDGPQHF. In nucleotides, the CDR3 is TGCAGCGTTGGGGACAGGGGACTAGACGGGCCCCAGCATTTT.